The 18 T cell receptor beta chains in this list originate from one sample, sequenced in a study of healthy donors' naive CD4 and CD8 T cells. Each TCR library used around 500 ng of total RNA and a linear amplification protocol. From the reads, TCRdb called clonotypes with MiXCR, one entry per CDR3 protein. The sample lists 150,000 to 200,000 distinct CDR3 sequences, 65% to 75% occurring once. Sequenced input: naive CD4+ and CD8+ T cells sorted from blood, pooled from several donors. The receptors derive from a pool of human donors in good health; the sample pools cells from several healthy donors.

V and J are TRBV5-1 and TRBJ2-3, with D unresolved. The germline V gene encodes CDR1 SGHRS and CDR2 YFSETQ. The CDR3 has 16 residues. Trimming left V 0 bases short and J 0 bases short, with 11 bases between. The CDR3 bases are TGCGCCAGCAGCTTGGTACCCGTTACTAGCACAGATACGCAGTATTTT. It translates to CASSLVPVTSTDTQYF.

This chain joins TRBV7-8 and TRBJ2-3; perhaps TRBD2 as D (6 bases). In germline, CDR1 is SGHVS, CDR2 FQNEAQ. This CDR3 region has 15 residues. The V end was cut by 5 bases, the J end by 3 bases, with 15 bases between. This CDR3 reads CASSPVAGRTDTQYF. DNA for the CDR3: TGTGCCAGCAGCCCGGTGGCGGGACGGACAGATACGCAGTATTTT.

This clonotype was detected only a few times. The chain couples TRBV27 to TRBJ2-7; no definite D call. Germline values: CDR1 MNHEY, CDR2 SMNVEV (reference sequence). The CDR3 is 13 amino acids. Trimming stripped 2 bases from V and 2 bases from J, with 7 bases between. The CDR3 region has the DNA TGTGCCAGCAGTTTAGGCCTAACCTACGAGCAGTACTTC. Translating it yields CASSLGLTYEQYF.

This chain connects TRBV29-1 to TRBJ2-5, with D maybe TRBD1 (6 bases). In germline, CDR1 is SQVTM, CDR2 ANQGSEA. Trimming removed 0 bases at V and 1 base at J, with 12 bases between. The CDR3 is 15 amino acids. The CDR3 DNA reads TGCAGCGTTGAAGATAGCAGGACAGCCCAAGAGACCCAGTACTTC. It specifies CSVEDSRTAQETQYF.

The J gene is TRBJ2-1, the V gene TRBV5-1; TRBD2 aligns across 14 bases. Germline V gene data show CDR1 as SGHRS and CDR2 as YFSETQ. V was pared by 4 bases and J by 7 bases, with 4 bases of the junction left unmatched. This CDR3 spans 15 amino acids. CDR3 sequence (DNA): TGCGCCAGCAGCGGGGGACTAGCGGGGGTTAATGAGCAGTTCTTC. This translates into CASSGGLAGVNEQFF.

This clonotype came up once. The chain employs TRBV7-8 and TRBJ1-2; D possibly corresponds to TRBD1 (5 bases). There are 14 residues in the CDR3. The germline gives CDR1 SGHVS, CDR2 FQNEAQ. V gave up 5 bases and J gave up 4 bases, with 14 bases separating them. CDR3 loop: CASSPGAGTYGYTF. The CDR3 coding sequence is TGTGCCAGCAGCCCCGGGGCAGGGACCTATGGCTACACCTTC. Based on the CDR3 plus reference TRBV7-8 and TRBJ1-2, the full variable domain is GAGVSQSPRYKVAKRGQDVALRCDPISGHVSLFWYQQALGQGPEFLTYFQNEAQLDKSGLPSDRFFAERPEGSVSTLKIQRTQQEDSAVYLCASSPGAGTYGYTFGSGTRLTVV.

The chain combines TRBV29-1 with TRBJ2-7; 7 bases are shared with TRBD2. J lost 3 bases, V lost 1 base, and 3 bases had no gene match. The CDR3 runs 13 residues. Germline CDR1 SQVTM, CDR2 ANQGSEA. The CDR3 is CSVEVSSGYEQYF. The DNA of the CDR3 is TGCAGCGTTGAAGTTTCTAGCGGCTACGAGCAGTACTTC.

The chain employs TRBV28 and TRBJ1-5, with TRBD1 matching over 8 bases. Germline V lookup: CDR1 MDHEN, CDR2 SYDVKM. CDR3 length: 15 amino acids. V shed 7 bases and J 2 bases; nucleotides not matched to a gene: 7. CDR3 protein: CASNSRTGRNQPQHF. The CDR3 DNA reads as TGTGCCAGCAACTCCAGGACAGGGCGCAATCAGCCCCAGCATTTT.

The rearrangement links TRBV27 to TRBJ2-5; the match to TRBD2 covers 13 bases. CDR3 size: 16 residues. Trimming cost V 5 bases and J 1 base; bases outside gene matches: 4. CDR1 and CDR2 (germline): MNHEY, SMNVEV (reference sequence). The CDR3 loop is CASSQTSGRSQETQYF. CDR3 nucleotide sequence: TGTGCCAGCAGTCAGACTAGCGGGAGGAGCCAAGAGACCCAGTACTTC.

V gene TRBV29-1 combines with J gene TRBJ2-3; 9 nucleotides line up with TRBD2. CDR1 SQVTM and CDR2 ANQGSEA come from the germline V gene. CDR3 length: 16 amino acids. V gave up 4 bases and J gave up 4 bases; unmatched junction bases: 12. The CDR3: CSVVTPTSGFPDTQYF. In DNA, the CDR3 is TGCAGCGTTGTCACTCCGACTAGCGGATTTCCAGATACGCAGTATTTT.

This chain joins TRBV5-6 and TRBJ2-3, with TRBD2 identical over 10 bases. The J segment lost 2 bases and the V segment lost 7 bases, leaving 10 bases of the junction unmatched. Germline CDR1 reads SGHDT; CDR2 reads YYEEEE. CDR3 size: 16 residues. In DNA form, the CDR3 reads TGTGCCAGCGGCTCGATTAGCGGGGGGCCCACAGATACGCAGTATTTT. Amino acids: CASGSISGGPTDTQYF. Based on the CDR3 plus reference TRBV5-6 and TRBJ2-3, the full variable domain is DAGVTQSPTHLIKTRGQQVTLRCSPKSGHDTVSWYQQALGQGPQFIFQYYEEEERQRGNFPDRFSGHQFPNYSSELNVNALLLGDSALYLCASGSISGGPTDTQYFGPGTRLTVL.

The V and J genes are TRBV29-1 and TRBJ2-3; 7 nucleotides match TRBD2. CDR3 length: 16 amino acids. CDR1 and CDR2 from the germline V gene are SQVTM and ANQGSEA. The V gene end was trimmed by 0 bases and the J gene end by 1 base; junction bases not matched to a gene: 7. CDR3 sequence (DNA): TGCAGCGTTGAAGATACAGCGGGGCCCGGCACAGATACGCAGTATTTT. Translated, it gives CSVEDTAGPGTDTQYF.

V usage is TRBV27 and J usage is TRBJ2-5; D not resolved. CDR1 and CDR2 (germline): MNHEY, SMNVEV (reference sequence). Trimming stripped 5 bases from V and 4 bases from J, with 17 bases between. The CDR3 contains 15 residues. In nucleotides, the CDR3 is TGTGCCAGCAGTCCTTACTGGGGATTGGGAGAGACCCAGTACTTC. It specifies CASSPYWGLGETQYF.

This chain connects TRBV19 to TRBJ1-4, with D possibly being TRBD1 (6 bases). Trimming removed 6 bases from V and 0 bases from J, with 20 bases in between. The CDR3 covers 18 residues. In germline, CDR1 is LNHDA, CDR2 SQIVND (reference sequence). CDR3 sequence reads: CASRGGTTALATNEKLFF. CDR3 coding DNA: TGTGCCAGTAGGGGAGGGACAACCGCACTTGCAACTAATGAAAAACTGTTTTTT.

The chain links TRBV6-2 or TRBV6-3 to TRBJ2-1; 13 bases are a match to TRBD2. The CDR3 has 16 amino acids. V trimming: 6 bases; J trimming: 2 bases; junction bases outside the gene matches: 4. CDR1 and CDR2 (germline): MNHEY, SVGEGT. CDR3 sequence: CASRSTSGRTYNEQFF. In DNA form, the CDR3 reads TGTGCCAGCAGATCGACTAGCGGGAGGACCTACAATGAGCAGTTCTTC.

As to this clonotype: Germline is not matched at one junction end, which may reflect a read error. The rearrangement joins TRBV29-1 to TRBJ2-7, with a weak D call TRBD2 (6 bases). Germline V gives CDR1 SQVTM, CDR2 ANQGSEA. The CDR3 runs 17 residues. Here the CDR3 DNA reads TGCACCCAGCCGGTACGGGGAGGAGAACCGGGTCGTTACGGGCAGTACTTC. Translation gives CTQPVRGGEPGRYGQYF.

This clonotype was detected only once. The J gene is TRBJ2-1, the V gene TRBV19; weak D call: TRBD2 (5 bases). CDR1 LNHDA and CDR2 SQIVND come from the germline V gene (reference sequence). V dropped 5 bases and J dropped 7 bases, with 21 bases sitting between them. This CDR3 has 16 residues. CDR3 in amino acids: CASSHLIGNGWNEQFF. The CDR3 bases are TGTGCCAGTAGTCACCTGATCGGGAATGGGTGGAATGAGCAGTTCTTC.

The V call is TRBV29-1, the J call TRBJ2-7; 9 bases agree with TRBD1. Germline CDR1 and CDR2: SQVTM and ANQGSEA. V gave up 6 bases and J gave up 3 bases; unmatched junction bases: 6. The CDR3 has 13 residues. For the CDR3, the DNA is TGCAGCGTCCGGACAGGGGAAGACTACGAGCAGTACTTC. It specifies CSVRTGEDYEQYF.